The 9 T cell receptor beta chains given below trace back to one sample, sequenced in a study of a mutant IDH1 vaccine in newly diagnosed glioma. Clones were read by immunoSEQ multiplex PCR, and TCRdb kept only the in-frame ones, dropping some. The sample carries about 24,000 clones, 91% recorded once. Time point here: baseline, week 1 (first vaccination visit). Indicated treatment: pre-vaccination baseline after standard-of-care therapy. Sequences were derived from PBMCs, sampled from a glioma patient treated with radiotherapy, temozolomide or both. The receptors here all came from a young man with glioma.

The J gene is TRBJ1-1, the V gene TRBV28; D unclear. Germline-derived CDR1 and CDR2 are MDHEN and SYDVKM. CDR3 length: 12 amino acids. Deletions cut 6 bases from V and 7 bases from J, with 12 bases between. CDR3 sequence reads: CASSPLVGEAFF. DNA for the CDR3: TGTGCCAGCAGCCCTCTTGTAGGTGAAGCTTTCTTT.

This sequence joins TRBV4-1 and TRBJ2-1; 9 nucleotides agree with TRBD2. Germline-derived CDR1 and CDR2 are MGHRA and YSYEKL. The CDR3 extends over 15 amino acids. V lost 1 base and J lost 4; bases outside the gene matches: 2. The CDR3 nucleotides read TGCGCCAGCAGCCAAGGACTAGCGGCTTACAATGAGCAGTTCTTC. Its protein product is CASSQGLAAYNEQFF.

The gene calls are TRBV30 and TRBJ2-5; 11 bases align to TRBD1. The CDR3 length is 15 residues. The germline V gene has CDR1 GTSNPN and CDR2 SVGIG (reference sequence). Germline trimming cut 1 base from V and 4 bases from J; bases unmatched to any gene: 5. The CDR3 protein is CAWSGWDRGAETQYF. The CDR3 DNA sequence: TGTGCCTGGAGTGGATGGGACAGGGGGGCAGAGACCCAGTACTTC.

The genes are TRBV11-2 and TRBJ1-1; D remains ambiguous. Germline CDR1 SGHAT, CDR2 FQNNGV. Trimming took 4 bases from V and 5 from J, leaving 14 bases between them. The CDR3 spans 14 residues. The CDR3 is CASSSVPMGTEAFF. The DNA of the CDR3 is TGTGCCAGCAGCTCCGTCCCAATGGGGACTGAAGCTTTCTTT.

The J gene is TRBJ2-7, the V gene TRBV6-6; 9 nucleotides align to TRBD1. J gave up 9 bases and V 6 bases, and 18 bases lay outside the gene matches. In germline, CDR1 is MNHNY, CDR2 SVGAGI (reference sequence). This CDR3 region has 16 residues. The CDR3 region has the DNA TGTGCCAGCAGGCCTCCGGGACAGGGAAACGATGGTGGGCAGTACTTC. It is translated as CASRPPGQGNDGGQYF.

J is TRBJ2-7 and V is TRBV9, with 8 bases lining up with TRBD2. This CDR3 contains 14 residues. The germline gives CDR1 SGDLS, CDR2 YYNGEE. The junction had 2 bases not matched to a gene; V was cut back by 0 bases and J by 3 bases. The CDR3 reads CASSVASGGYEQYF. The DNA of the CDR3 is TGTGCCAGCAGCGTAGCGAGCGGGGGCTACGAGCAGTACTTC.

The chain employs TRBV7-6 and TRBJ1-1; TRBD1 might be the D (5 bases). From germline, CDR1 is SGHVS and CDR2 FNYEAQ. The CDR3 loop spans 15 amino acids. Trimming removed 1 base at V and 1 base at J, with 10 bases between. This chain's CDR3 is CASSLGGVENTEAFF. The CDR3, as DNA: TGTGCCAGCAGCTTAGGGGGGGTGGAGAACACTGAAGCTTTCTTT.

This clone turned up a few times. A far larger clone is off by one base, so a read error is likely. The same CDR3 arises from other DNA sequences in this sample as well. In DNA form, the CDR3 reads TGTGCCAGCAGTTACTCTTCTGAAGCTTTCTTT. It yields the protein CASSYSSEAFF. The chain uses TRBV6-6 and TRBJ1-1; D unresolved. Per germline, CDR1 MNHNY and CDR2 SVGAGI (reference sequence). Trimming took 0 bases from V and 6 from J, leaving 2 bases between them. CDR3 length: 11 amino acids.

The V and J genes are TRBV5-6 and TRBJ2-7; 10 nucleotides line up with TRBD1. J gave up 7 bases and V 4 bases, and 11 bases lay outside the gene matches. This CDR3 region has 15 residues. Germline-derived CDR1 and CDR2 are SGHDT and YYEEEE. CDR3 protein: CASSPGSGTGEEQYF. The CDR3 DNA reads TGTGCCAGCAGCCCAGGGTCCGGGACAGGGGAAGAGCAGTACTTC.